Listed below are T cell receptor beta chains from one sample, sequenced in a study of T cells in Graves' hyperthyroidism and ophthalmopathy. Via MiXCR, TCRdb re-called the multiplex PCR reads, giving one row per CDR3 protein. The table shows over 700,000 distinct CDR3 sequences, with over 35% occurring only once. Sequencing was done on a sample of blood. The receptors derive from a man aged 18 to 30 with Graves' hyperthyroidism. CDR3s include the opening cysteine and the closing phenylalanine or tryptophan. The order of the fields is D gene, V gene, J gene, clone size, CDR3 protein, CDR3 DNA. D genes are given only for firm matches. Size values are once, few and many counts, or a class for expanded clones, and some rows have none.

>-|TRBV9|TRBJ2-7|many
CASSESGGSYEQYF
TGTGCCAGCAGCGAAAGCGGAGGGTCCTACGAGCAGTACTTC
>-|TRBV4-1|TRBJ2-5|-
CASSQEQGVYQETQYF
TGCGCCAGCAGCCAAGAACAGGGAGTTTACCAAGAGACCCAGTACTTC
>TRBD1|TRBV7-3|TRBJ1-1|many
CASSFTGTGVAFF
TGTGCCAGCAGCTTCACCGGGACAGGGGTAGCTTTCTTT
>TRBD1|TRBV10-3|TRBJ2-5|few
CAISNPGQGGLETQYF
TGTGCCATCAGTAACCCGGGACAGGGCGGCTTGGAGACCCAGTACTTC
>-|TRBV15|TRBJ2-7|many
CATSSGPPDEQYF
TGTGCCACCAGCAGTGGACCCCCCGACGAGCAGTACTTC
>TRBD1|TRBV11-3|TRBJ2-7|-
CASSFGTGGAYEQYF
TGTGCCAGCAGCTTCGGGACAGGGGGCGCGTACGAGCAGTACTTC
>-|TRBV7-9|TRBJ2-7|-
CASSLFAYEQYF
TGTGCCAGCAGCTTATTTGCCTACGAGCAGTACTTC
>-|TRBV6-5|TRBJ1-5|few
CASSYSADSFNQPQHF
TGTGCCAGCAGTTACTCGGCTGACAGCTTCAATCAGCCCCAGCATTTT
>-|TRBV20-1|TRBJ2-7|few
CSARDPGISEQYF
TGCAGTGCTAGAGATCCAGGGATTAGCGAGCAGTACTTC
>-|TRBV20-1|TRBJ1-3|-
CSAREGTGNTIYF
TGCAGTGCTAGGGAGGGGACCGGAAACACCATATATTTT
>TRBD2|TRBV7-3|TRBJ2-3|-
CASSGRGADTQYF
TGTGCCAGCAGCGGGCGGGGGGCGGATACGCAGTATTTT
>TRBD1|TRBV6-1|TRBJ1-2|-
CASTETGTVYGYTF
TGTGCCAGCACCGAAACCGGGACAGTCTATGGCTACACCTTC
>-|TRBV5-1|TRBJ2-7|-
CASSQDRRGTGQEQYF
TGCGCCAGCAGCCAAGATCGTCGCGGTACAGGTCAAGAGCAGTACTTC
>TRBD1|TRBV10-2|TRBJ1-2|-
CASSYSQGHGYTF
TGTGCCAGCAGTTACTCACAGGGGCATGGCTACACCTTC
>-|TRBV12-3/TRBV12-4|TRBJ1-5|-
CASSFGPGQQPQHF
TGTGCCAGCAGTTTTGGGCCCGGGCAGCAGCCCCAGCATTTT
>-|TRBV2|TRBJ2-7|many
CASMSYEQYF
TGTGCCAGCATGTCCTACGAGCAGTACTTC
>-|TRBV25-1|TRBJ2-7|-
CARVRQSYEQYF
TGTGCTAGAGTGAGACAGTCCTACGAGCAGTACTTC
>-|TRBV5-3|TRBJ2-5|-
CARSSGGETQYF
TGTGCCAGAAGTAGTGGGGGGGAGACCCAGTACTTC
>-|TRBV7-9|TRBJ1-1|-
CASSQAKGTEAFF
TGTGCCAGCAGCCAAGCCAAAGGCACTGAAGCTTTCTTT
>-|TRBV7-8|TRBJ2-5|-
CASSPIVGGRRGETQYF
TGTGCCAGCAGCCCTATTGTCGGGGGCCGGCGGGGAGAGACCCAGTACTTC
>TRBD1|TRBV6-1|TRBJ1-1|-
CASKRQGLDGYTEAFF
TGTGCCAGCAAACGACAGGGGCTCGATGGGTACACTGAAGCTTTCTTT
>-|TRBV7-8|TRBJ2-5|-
CASSISLVGLQETQNF
TGTGCCAGCAGCATCAGCCTGGTAGGGCTTCAAGAGACCCAGAACTTC
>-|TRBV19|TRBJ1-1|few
CASSTRGQLYEAFF
TGTGCCAGTAGTACTCGCGGACAGCTCTATGAAGCTTTCTTT
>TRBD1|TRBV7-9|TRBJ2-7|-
CASSSVGTGEALYEQYF
TGTGCCAGCAGCAGCGTAGGGACAGGGGAGGCACTCTACGAGCAGTACTTC
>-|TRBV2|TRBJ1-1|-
CASSGGGYTEAFF
TGTGCCAGCAGTGGAGGTGGATACACTGAAGCTTTCTTT
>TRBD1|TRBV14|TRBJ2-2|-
CASSPTGTGNTGELFF
TGTGCCAGCAGCCCAACCGGGACAGGGAACACCGGGGAGCTGTTTTTT
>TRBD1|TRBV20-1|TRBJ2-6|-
CSASRTGAISGANVLTF
TGCAGTGCCTCCCGGACAGGGGCAATCTCTGGGGCCAACGTCCTGACTTTC
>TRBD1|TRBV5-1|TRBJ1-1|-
CASSLAGQGGFGTEAFF
TGCGCCAGCAGCTTGGCTGGGCAGGGGGGTTTTGGCACTGAAGCTTTCTTT
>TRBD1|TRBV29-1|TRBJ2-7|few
CSVGQGTDEQYF
TGCAGCGTTGGACAGGGGACGGACGAGCAGTACTTC
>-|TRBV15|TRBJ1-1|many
CATSRELGLGTEAFF
TGTGCCACCAGCAGAGAGCTGGGGCTGGGCACTGAAGCTTTCTTT
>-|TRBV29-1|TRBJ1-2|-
CSSLGDRFGYGYTF
TGCAGCAGCCTCGGAGACAGGTTTGGCTATGGCTACACCTTC
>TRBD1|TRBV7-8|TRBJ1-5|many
CASSRDRGGGQPQHF
TGTGCCAGCTCGAGAGACAGGGGGGGAGGACAGCCCCAGCATTTT
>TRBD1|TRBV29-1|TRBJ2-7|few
CSVSGQGGTYEQYF
TGCAGCGTCTCGGGACAGGGTGGGACCTACGAGCAGTACTTC
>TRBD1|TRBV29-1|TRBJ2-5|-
CSATGQGTETQYF
TGCAGCGCTACGGGACAGGGGACGGAGACCCAGTACTTC
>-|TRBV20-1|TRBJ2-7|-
CSAGPGTGELYF
TGCAGTGCTGGCCCAGGTACCGGGGAGCTGTACTTC
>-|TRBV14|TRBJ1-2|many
CASSQDWGANGYTF
TGTGCCAGCAGCCAAGACTGGGGGGCCAATGGCTACACCTTC
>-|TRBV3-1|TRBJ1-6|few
CASSQAGSPLHF
TGTGCCAGCAGCCAAGCTGGCTCACCCCTCCACTTT
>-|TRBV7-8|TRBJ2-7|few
CASTPDGHSYEQYF
TGTGCCAGCACTCCAGACGGACACTCCTACGAGCAGTACTTC
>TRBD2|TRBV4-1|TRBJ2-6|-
CASSYGLAGPSGANVLTF
TGCGCCAGCAGCTATGGACTAGCGGGACCCTCTGGGGCCAACGTCCTGACTTTC
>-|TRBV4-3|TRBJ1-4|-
CASSHHLRGRREKLFF
TGCGCCAGCAGCCATCATCTCAGGGGACGGAGGGAAAAACTGTTTTTT
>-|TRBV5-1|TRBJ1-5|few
CASSLDAGSNQPQHF
TGCGCCAGCAGCTTGGACGCCGGAAGCAATCAGCCCCAGCATTTT